This T cell receptor beta chain was obtained from a study of T cell changes during pregnancy in multiple sclerosis (dated by TCRdb to about 2019). Regarding the study in general: In women with multiple sclerosis, the researchers looked at how the T cell repertoire shifted as pregnancy progressed.

As to this clone: Its antigen remains undetermined. No much larger clonotype is one base removed from it; base qualities were not supplied.

In the germline V gene, CDR1 corresponds to ENHRY and CDR2 to SYGVKD. V loses 10 bases, J loses 0 bases, and the germline ends lie 15 bases apart. Measured from the cysteine to the phenylalanine, the CDR3 is 14 residues long. Only CDR3 DNA is held: 42 bases, read in frame from base 1. Libraries were built with the immunoSEQ multiplex PCR assay. TCRdb mirrors the immuneACCESS table, restricted to in-frame sequences. Some clones are absent from its copies; in checked studies, under half trace to an unresolved V gene, and the reason for the others is unknown. Within this sample are 50,000 to 65,000 clones, with less than 95% of them counted one time only. The biggest ten clones account for about 5.8% of the sample.

The receptor chain draws on TRBV10-3 and TRBJ1-1; a tentative D match to TRBD1 spans 5 bases. The sequence came from a female donor in good health, enrolled as a control in a pregnancy study. The material sequenced was peripheral blood, taken in the third trimester of pregnancy. The base sequence is TGTGCCAGCAAGACGGACACCATGAACACTGAAGCTTTCTTT. It encodes CASKTDTMNTEAFF.